There are many counts of the clone carrying this T cell receptor beta chain. What it binds is unknown. This CDR3 has 15 amino acids. Germline V gives CDR1 DFQATT, CDR2 SNEGSKA (reference sequence). Trimming cost V 5 bases and J 4 bases, with 18 bases left between them. Regarding time point: sample taken at primary tumor resection. There were 72 donors, all of them untreated patients with early-stage non-small cell lung cancer. Unsorted whole RNA from tumor, nontumor lung or frozen PBMC underwent sequencing. This specimen belongs to a study of spatial heterogeneity in lung cancer. Study-level points and caveats: Tumor mutation counts were tracked by expanded intratumoral alpha and beta TCR counts. Sequencing reached an estimated coverage of tumor T cells that was only approximately 7% for alpha chains and more than 12% for beta chains.

TCR cDNA molecules were tagged individually, and each one carried a unique molecular identifier. TCRdb analysed the 5' RACE reads with MiXCR anew, one entry per CDR3 protein. Here the sample spans about 15,000 distinct CDR3 sequences, approximately 6.2% being singletons. This clonotype originated in a male donor with early-stage non-small cell lung cancer. This chain uses TRBV20-1 with TRBJ1-5, with D possibly being TRBD1 (6 bases). Source: lung tumor tissue, taken at surgery. In DNA, the CDR3 is TGCAGTGCTTCACCAAGGCAGGGGTTTAATCAGCCCCAGCATTTT. It is translated as CSASPRQGFNQPQHF.